This T cell receptor (beta chain) emerged from a study of beta chain features in type 1 diabetes. The CDR3 spans 14 residues. Germline CDR1 reads MNHEY; CDR2 reads SVGAGI. The ends lost 6 bases at V and 4 bases at J; junction bases unmatched: 6. Expressed TCRB transcripts were sequenced after all isolated RNA was converted to cDNA. The repertoire was sequenced with immunoSEQ multiplex PCR; TCRdb's copy has only in-frame clones and lacks some. The table records about 140,000 clones, under 11% of them present only once. The V gene is TRBV6-5, the J gene TRBJ2-1; 7 positions match TRBD1. The receptor was derived from a man between 18 and 29 years old in good health. Sequenced material: naive CD4+ T cells from blood. The CDR3 region is CASSDRALYNEQFF. The DNA of the CDR3 is TGTGCCAGCAGCGACAGGGCCCTTTACAATGAGCAGTTCTTC.